Each of the 3 T cell receptor beta chains below was sequenced from the same sample in a study of cytomegalovirus exposure and HLA in healthy donors. This PCR relied on a set of 60 Vbeta primers and 13 Jbeta primers. Sequencing used immunoSEQ multiplex PCR; TCRdb keeps in-frame clones, though not all of them. The table gives 120,000 or so clones; the top ten clones make up approximately 3.8% of it. The material sequenced was PBMCs. Every receptor here comes from a man aged 18 to 29 in good health and CMV-seronegative.

The rearrangement joins TRBV15 to TRBJ1-5; possible D gene TRBD1, 5 bases. CDR3 length: 15 residues. V lost 3 bases, J lost 0 bases, and 9 bases lay in between. Germline V gene sequence: CDR1 LNHNV, CDR2 YYDKDF (reference sequence). CDR3 nucleotides: TGTGCCACCAGCAGGCTCGGACATAGCAATCAGCCCCAGCATTTT. It codes for CATSRLGHSNQPQHF.

The chain employs TRBV10-2 and TRBJ2-5; a possible D gene is TRBD2 (5 bases). V lost 6 bases and J 4 bases, leaving 12 bases between the germline ends. Germline loops: CDR1 WSHSY, CDR2 SAAADI. CDR3 length: 13 amino acids. The CDR3 DNA reads as TGCGCCAGCAGATCTTACCGGGGAGAGACCCAGTACTTC. Amino acids: CASRSYRGETQYF.

The V call is TRBV7-9, the J call TRBJ2-5; tentatively, D is TRBD2 (6 bases). The V and J ends lost 5 bases and 5 bases respectively, with 18 bases between them. CDR1 is SEHNR, CDR2 FQNEAQ, per germline (reference sequence). CDR3 length: 15 amino acids. The CDR3 region is CASSPKEGVRETQYF. The CDR3 DNA follows: TGTGCCAGCAGCCCGAAGGAGGGAGTTAGGGAGACCCAGTACTTC. The entire variable domain, with the rest obtained from reference TRBV7-9 and TRBJ2-5, is as follows: DTGVSQNPRHKITKRGQNVTFRCDPISEHNRLYWYRQTLGQGPEFLTYFQNEAQLEKSRLLSDRFSAERPKGSFSTLEIQRTEQGDSAMYLCASSPKEGVRETQYFGPGTRLLVL.